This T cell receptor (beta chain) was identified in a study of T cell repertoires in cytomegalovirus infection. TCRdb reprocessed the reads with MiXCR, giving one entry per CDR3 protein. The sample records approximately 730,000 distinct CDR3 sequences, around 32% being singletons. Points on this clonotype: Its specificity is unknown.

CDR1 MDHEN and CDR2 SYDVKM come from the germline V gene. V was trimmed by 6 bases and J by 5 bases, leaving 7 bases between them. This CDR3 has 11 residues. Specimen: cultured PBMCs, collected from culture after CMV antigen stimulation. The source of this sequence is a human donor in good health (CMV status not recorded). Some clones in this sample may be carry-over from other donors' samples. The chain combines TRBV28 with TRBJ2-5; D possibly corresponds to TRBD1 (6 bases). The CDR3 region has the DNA TGTGCCAGCAGGGGGGCGGAGACCCAGTACTTC. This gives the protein CASRGAETQYF.